This note documents a single TCR beta chain sequence. Its cognate antigen is unknown. Sampling times: baseline, cycle 4 day 1, cycle 7 day 1. The data were obtained in a study of OX40 agonist ivuxolimab in advanced cancers. Study information: Intravenous ivuxolimab was administered to patients every 2 weeks at 0.01 to 10 mg/kg. General study points: In the 0.1 to 3.0 mg/kg range, CD4+ and CD8+ blood T cells had expanded clonally by week 6.

V was shortened by 4 bases and J by 0 bases, with 7 bases between the two germline ends. Germline V gives CDR1 MNHNS, CDR2 SASEGT. This CDR3 is built from 14 residues. Produced via immunoSEQ multiplex PCR; TCRdb's table is partial and in-frame only. The table has about 34,000 clones, roughly four fifths seen once. The material was CD4+ or CD8+ T cells sorted from blood, obtained in a trial of the OX40 agonist ivuxolimab. The clonotype comes from an adult with an advanced solid tumor such as melanoma, head and neck, liver or kidney cancer. This sequence joins TRBV6-1 and TRBJ1-3, with unresolved D. CDR3 in amino acids: CASSVVYSGNTIYF. The CDR3 region has the DNA TGTGCCAGCAGTGTTGTCTACTCTGGAAACACCATATATTTT.